The subject of this entry is one TCR beta chain. This entry belongs to a study of shared clonotypes between healthy human individuals. Germline V CDR1 and CDR2: SGHTA, FQGTGA. Deletions cut 5 bases from V and 3 bases from J, with 10 bases between. The CDR3 contains 13 residues. Profiling relied on immunoSEQ multiplex PCR, and the TCRdb table lists in-frame clones only, not all of them. The sample has fewer than 500,000 clones, approximately 79% seen once; the top ten hold around 13%. The source is a woman aged 40 to 49 in good health. Some clones in this sample may be carry-over from other donors' samples. Sequencing was done on a sample of PBMCs. The V and J genes are TRBV7-3 and TRBJ2-5; no clear D gene. The CDR3 DNA is TGTGCCAGCAGCACCGTAGGGAAAGAGACCCAGTACTTC. Translated: CASSTVGKETQYF.